These T cell receptor beta chains were read from a single sample in a study of cytomegalovirus exposure and HLA in healthy donors. Clones were sequenced by immunoSEQ multiplex PCR, and TCRdb holds only the in-frame ones, with some missing. The profile covers some 140,000 clones, with 70% to 85% appearing a single time and just under 30% taken by the ten largest. Specimen: PBMCs. These receptors originate from a man aged 30 to 39 in good health and CMV-seropositive. The CDR3 runs from the conserved cysteine through the conserved F or W. The D gene is left open where the match is weak. The size field is filled for only some rows; it gives once, few, many or a size class.

>TRBV5-4|TRBJ1-6|NA|TRBD1
CASSLRQGKYSYNSPLHF
TGTGCCAGCAGCCTGCGACAGGGTAAATACTCCTATAATTCACCCCTCCACTTT
>TRBV7-2|TRBJ2-7|few|NA
CASSLDGSVSSYEQYF
TGTGCCAGCAGCTTGGATGGTAGCGTTTCCTCCTACGAGCAGTACTTC
>TRBV7-2|TRBJ2-1|once|NA
CASSQSSEGRPFNEQFF
TGTGCCAGCAGCCAATCTAGCGAGGGGCGGCCCTTCAATGAGCAGTTCTTC
>TRBV5-1|TRBJ1-5|once|NA
CASSLAGLYDQPQHF
TGCGCCAGCAGCTTGGCGGGACTCTATGATCAGCCCCAGCATTTT
>TRBV6-6|TRBJ1-1|NA|TRBD1
CASSYGQGVGTEAFF
TGTGCCAGCAGTTACGGTCAGGGGGTGGGAACTGAAGCTTTCTTT
>TRBV5-8|TRBJ2-7|once|NA
CASSLVTVRAPSYEQYF
TGTGCCAGCAGCTTGGTGACAGTAAGGGCCCCCTCCTACGAGCAGTACTTC
>TRBV6-1|TRBJ1-4|NA|TRBD1
CASYRGLWEKLFF
TGTGCCAGTTACAGGGGGCTATGGGAAAAACTGTTTTTT
>TRBV6-8|TRBJ2-7|NA|TRBD2
CARPNGLAGPHEQYF
TGTGCCAGACCGAACGGACTAGCGGGACCCCACGAGCAGTACTTC
>TRBV7-9|TRBJ1-2|NA|TRBD1
CASSGQGVNYGYTF
TGTGCCAGCAGCGGACAGGGGGTTAACTATGGCTACACCTTC
>TRBV6-5|TRBJ1-1|NA|NA
CASSYSRADTEAFF
TGTGCCAGCAGTTACTCGAGGGCGGACACTGAAGCTTTCTTT
>TRBV30|TRBJ2-3|NA|NA
CAWSDKGGTDTQYF
TGTGCCTGGAGTGACAAGGGGGGGACAGATACGCAGTATTTT
>TRBV5-4|TRBJ1-4|NA|NA
CASSQGPTQPKLFF
TGTGCCAGCAGCCAGGGGCCCACCCAACCAAAACTGTTTTTT
>TRBV6-4|TRBJ2-7|NA|TRBD2
CASSDSERGGYEQYF
TGTGCCAGCAGTGACTCCGAGCGGGGGGGCTACGAGCAGTACTTC
>TRBV5-1|TRBJ2-7|NA|TRBD2
CASSLGNSGRMYEQYF
TGCGCCAGCAGCTTGGGAAACAGCGGGAGAATGTACGAGCAGTACTTC
>TRBV4-2|TRBJ2-7|NA|NA
CASSQDLPRVGGPYEQYF
TGTGCCAGCAGCCAAGACCTCCCGCGGGTAGGGGGACCCTACGAGCAGTACTTC
>TRBV5-4|TRBJ2-7|medium-sized|NA
CASSLTGSSYEQYF
TGTGCCAGCAGCTTGACAGGTTCCTCCTACGAGCAGTACTTC
>TRBV4-2|TRBJ1-1|NA|NA
CASSQEPGQKNTEAFF
TGTGCCAGCAGCCAAGAGCCCGGACAGAAGAACACTGAAGCTTTCTTT
>TRBV10-3|TRBJ2-7|NA|NA
CASSEGRVSSYEQYF
TGTGCCAGCAGTGAGGGCAGGGTGAGCTCCTACGAGCAGTACTTC
>TRBV10-3|TRBJ1-5|NA|NA
CATQDSNQPQHF
TGTGCCACCCAGGATAGCAATCAGCCCCAGCATTTT
>TRBV7-2|TRBJ1-1|few|TRBD1
CASSLGGTDYTEAFF
TGTGCCAGCAGCTTAGGGGGGACAGACTACACTGAAGCTTTCTTT
>TRBV27|TRBJ1-1|NA|NA
CASSLRAGVRFTEAFF
TGTGCCAGCAGTTTACGGGCAGGGGTTCGATTCACTGAAGCTTTCTTT
>TRBV7-2|TRBJ2-7|NA|NA
CASSLISWAFDSTYEQYF
TGTGCCAGCAGCTTAATAAGCTGGGCGTTTGACAGCACCTACGAGCAGTACTTC
>TRBV29-1|TRBJ2-7|NA|NA
CSVESGNTYEQYF
TGCAGCGTTGAGTCAGGGAATACCTACGAGCAGTACTTC
>TRBV11-1|TRBJ1-2|NA|TRBD1
CASSPTGVNGYTF
TGTGCCAGCAGCCCGACAGGGGTAAATGGCTACACCTTC
>TRBV18|TRBJ2-2|few|TRBD2
CASSPSGGLGGELFF
TGTGCCAGCTCACCATCGGGGGGGCTTGGCGGGGAGCTGTTTTTT
>TRBV6-5|TRBJ2-3|NA|TRBD2
CASSYQRTSGVTQYF
TGTGCCAGCAGTTACCAGAGGACTAGCGGCGTTACGCAGTATTTT
>TRBV9|TRBJ2-1|NA|NA
CASTAGLFSVEQFF
TGTGCCAGCACCGCAGGGCTTTTTTCGGTTGAGCAGTTCTTC
>TRBV7-8|TRBJ2-2|few|TRBD2
CASRVRTSGSTGTGELFF
TGTGCCAGCAGAGTGAGGACTAGCGGGAGTACGGGCACCGGGGAGCTGTTTTTT
>TRBV5-1|TRBJ1-3|NA|NA
CASSLAGSGNTIYF
TGCGCCAGCAGCTTGGCCGGGTCTGGAAACACCATATATTTT
>TRBV4-2|TRBJ2-5|NA|TRBD2
CASSQALGLAGGQETQYF
TGTGCCAGCAGCCAAGCATTGGGACTAGCGGGGGGTCAAGAGACCCAGTACTTC
>TRBV5-4|TRBJ2-1|NA|TRBD2
CASSWTTSGWDTREQFF
TGTGCCAGCAGCTGGACGACTAGCGGGTGGGACACACGTGAGCAGTTCTTC
>TRBV2|TRBJ2-3|NA|TRBD2
CASSYLAGLSTDTQYF
TGTGCCAGCAGTTATCTAGCGGGACTAAGCACAGATACGCAGTATTTT
>TRBV6-1|TRBJ2-7|NA|TRBD2
CASTGGGLGDEQYF
TGTGCCAGCACGGGGGGGGGTCTCGGCGACGAGCAGTACTTC
>TRBV6-1|TRBJ1-1|NA|TRBD1
CANGQGGYTEAFF
TGTGCCAACGGGCAGGGGGGTTACACTGAAGCTTTCTTT
>TRBV6-6|TRBJ2-7|NA|TRBD2
CASSYSFLAETYEQYF
TGTGCCAGCAGTTACTCGTTTCTAGCGGAGACCTACGAGCAGTACTTC
>TRBV4-1|TRBJ1-1|NA|NA
CASSQERGPGARAEAFF
TGCGCCAGCAGCCAAGAAAGGGGTCCAGGGGCGCGGGCTGAAGCTTTCTTT
>TRBV5-1|TRBJ2-1|NA|NA
CASSPAANYNEQFF
TGCGCCAGCAGCCCGGCGGCGAACTACAATGAGCAGTTCTTC
>TRBV7-3|TRBJ2-3|NA|TRBD2
CASSLTSGRTDTQYF
TGTGCCAGCAGCTTAACTAGCGGGAGAACAGATACGCAGTATTTT
>TRBV4-1|TRBJ1-1|NA|NA
CASSQRSSMNTEAFF
TGCGCCAGCAGCCAAAGAAGCTCTATGAACACTGAAGCTTTCTTT
>TRBV18|TRBJ2-5|NA|NA
CASSPFPPWGGGETQYF
TGTGCCAGCTCACCATTTCCCCCTTGGGGGGGCGGAGAGACCCAGTACTTC